One TCR beta chain is described in this entry. The data were obtained in a study of blood T cell repertoires in COVID-19. In the study overall: T cells, B-cell-depleted T cells, or PBMCs supplied cDNA or gDNA.

The CDR3 spans 16 residues. CDR1 and CDR2 from the germline V gene are SGHAT and FQNNGV. J was trimmed by 2 bases and V by 5 bases; bases with no gene match: 8. Original data processing: Nucleated cell number was recorded as an estimate derived from reference gene primer amplification. The table came from immunoSEQ multiplex PCR; TCRdb's copy has only in-frame clones and leaves some out. V and J calls and clone size are those listed in that table; D and trimming were worked out from the DNA. The table lists more than 95,000 clones, 90% to 95% of them singletons. This chain joins TRBV11-2 and TRBJ2-3, with 9 bases identical to TRBD2. This sequence was found in a human donor in a cohort sampled during active COVID-19. Sequenced input: peripheral blood. DNA of the CDR3: TGTGCCAGCAGCATTCCGACTAGCGGTTACACAGATACGCAGTATTTT. This translates into CASSIPTSGYTDTQYF.